This paragraph reports one T cell receptor beta chain. The data stem from a study of blood T cell repertoires in COVID-19. With V trimmed by 5 bases and J by 6 bases, 3 bases remained unmatched. CDR3 length: 14 residues. CDR1 and CDR2 (germline): SGHTA, FQGNSA. The data were produced by immunoSEQ multiplex PCR, yet TCRdb's version contains in-frame clones alone and is incomplete. This sample carries about 200,000 clones, 80% to 90% of them seen once, and the ten largest clones take about 4.1%. The sequence was collected from a woman aged 40 to 50 with acute COVID-19. The chain recombines TRBV7-2 with TRBJ2-7; 14 nucleotides line up with TRBD2. The source material was PBMCs or T cells enriched from blood (not recorded which). CDR3 in amino acids: CASSRGLAGVEQYF. In DNA form, the CDR3 reads TGTGCCAGCAGCCGGGGACTAGCGGGAGTCGAGCAGTACTTC.